This T cell receptor beta chain was found in a study of blood T cell repertoires in COVID-19. The length of the CDR3 is 14 residues. From germline, CDR1 is SGHNT and CDR2 YYREEE (reference sequence). The V gene lost 7 bases and the J gene lost 7 bases, with 17 bases spanning the gap. Per the original methods: Using reference gene primer amplification, nucleated cell counts were estimated. Sequencing was performed with immunoSEQ multiplex PCR; in TCRdb, only in-frame clones are kept and a portion is missing. V, J and clone size are taken as reported in that table, and D and trimming were inferred from the DNA itself. The sample carries 200,000 to 250,000 clones, about 80% recorded once. Study members were between 18 and 89 years old and lived in 24 US regions.

The sequencing sample was made of PBMCs or T cells enriched from blood (not recorded which). The V and J genes are TRBV5-4 and TRBJ2-2; D perhaps matches TRBD1 (6 bases). This TCR was sampled from a woman aged 45-65 years who had been exposed to COVID-19. The chain's CDR3 is CASGTPGRGGELFF. CDR3 DNA: TGTGCCAGCGGGACACCGGGCAGGGGCGGGGAGCTGTTTTTT.